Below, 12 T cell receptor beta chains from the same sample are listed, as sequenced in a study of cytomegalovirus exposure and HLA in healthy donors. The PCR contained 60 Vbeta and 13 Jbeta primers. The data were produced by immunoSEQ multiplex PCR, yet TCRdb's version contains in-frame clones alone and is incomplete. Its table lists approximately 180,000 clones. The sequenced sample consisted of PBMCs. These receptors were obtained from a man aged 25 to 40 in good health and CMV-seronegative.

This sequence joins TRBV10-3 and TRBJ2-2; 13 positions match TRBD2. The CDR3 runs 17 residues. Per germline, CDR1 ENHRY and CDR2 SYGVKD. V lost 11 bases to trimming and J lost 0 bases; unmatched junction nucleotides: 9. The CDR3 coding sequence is TGTGCCGTCTACGCCGGGACTAGCGGGACGAACACCGGGGAGCTGTTTTTT. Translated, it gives CAVYAGTSGTNTGELFF.

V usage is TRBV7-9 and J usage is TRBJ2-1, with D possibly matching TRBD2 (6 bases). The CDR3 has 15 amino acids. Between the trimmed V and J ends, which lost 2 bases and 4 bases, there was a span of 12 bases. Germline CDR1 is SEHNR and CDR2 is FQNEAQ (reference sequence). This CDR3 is CASSLLEGGYNEQFF. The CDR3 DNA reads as TGTGCCAGCAGCTTACTGGAAGGAGGGTACAATGAGCAGTTCTTC.

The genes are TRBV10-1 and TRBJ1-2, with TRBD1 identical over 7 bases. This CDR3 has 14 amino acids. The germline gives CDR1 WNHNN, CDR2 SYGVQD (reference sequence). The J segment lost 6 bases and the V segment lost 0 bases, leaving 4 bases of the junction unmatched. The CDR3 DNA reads TGCGCCAGCAGTGAGTCGACAGGGACGGATGGCTACACCTTC. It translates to CASSESTGTDGYTF.

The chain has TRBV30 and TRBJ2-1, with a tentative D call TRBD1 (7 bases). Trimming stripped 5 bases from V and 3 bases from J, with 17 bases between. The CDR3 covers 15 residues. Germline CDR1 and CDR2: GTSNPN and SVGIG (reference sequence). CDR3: CAWSGGGYGYNEQFF. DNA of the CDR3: TGTGCCTGGTCAGGGGGAGGCTACGGCTACAATGAGCAGTTCTTC. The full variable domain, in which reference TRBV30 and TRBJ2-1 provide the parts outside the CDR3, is SQTIHQWPATLVQPVGSPLSLECTVEGTSNPNLYWYRQAAGRGLQLLFYSVGIGQISSEVPQNLSASRPQDRQFILSSKKLLLSDSGFYLCAWSGGGYGYNEQFFGPGTRLTVL.

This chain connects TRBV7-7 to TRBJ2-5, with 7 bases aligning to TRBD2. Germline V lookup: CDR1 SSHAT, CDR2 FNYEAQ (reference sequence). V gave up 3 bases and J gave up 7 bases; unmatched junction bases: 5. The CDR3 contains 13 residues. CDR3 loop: CASSFSWGGTQYF. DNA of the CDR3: TGTGCCAGCAGCTTCTCATGGGGGGGGACCCAGTACTTC.

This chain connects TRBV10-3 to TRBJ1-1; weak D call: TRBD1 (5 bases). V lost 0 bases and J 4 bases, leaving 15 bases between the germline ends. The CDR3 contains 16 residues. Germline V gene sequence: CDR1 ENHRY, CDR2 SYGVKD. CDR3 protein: CAISESNGGGSTEAFF. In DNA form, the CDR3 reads TGTGCCATCAGTGAGTCGAATGGGGGGGGGTCCACTGAAGCTTTCTTT.

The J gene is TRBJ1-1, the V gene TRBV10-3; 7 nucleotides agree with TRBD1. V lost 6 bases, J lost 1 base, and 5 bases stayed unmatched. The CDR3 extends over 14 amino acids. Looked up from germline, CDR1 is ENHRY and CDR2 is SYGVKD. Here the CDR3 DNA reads TGTGCCATCAGAACCGGGACAGAGAACACTGAAGCTTTCTTT. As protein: CAIRTGTENTEAFF.

CDR3 DNA: TGCAGTGCTGTAGACTATTACGAGCAGTACTTC. This sequence encodes CSAVDYYEQYF. The chain carries TRBV20-1 and TRBJ2-7; the D gene is possibly TRBD2 (5 bases). Trimming shortened V by 5 bases and J by 4 bases, and 9 bases separated the two germline ends. Germline V gives CDR1 DFQATT, CDR2 SNEGSKA (reference sequence). The CDR3 runs 11 residues.

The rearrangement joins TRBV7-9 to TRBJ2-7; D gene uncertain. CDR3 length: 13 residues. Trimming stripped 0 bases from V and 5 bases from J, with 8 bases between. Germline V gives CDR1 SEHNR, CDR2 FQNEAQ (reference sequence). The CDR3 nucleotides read TGTGCCAGCAGCTTAGCGAGTACCCACGAGCAGTACTTC. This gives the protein CASSLASTHEQYF.

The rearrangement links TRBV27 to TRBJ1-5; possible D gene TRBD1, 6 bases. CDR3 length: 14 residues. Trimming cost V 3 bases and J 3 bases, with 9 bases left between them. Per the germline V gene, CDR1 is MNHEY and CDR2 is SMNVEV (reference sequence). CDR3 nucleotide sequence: TGTGCCAGCAGTTTCGACAGGAACAATCAGCCCCAGCATTTT. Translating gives CASSFDRNNQPQHF.

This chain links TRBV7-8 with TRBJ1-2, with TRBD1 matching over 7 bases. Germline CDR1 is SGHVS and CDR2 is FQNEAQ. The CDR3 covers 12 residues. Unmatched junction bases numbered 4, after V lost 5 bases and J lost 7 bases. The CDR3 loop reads CASSLRDSGYTF. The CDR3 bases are TGTGCCAGCAGCCTCAGGGACAGTGGCTACACCTTC. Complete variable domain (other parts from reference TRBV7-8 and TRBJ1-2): GAGVSQSPRYKVAKRGQDVALRCDPISGHVSLFWYQQALGQGPEFLTYFQNEAQLDKSGLPSDRFFAERPEGSVSTLKIQRTQQEDSAVYLCASSLRDSGYTFGSGTRLTVV.

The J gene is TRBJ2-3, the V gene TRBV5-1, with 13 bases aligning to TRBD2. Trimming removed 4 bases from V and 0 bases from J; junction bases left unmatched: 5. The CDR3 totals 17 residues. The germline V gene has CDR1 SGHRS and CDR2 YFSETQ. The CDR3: CASSLGTSGKSTDTQYF. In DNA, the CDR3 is TGCGCCAGCAGCCTCGGGACTAGCGGGAAGAGCACAGATACGCAGTATTTT.